This T cell receptor (beta chain) is drawn from a study of breast tumors, draining lymph nodes, adjacent tissues. Findings and limits, study-wide: Most tumor T cells seemingly derive from lymph node, then expand in tumor.

MiXCR, run by TCRdb on the multiplex PCR reads, gives a single entry per CDR3 protein. The sample has 24,000 or so distinct CDR3 sequences, less than 25% seen once; the top ten hold approximately 13%. This clonotype has ten or more counts. Its antigen remains unknown. The germline V and J ends were trimmed by 5 bases and 5 bases, with 18 bases remaining between them. Germline V gene sequence: CDR1 MNHEY, CDR2 SMNVEV (reference sequence). The CDR3 has 15 amino acids. The chain links TRBV27 to TRBJ2-5, with D possibly matching TRBD1 (6 bases). The clonotype originates from a female donor with breast cancer. Some clones in this sample may be carry-over from other donors' samples. Sequencing was done on a sample of breast tumor tissue. The CDR3 region is CASSPMWVQGETQYF. CDR3 DNA sequence: TGTGCCAGCAGTCCGATGTGGGTTCAGGGGGAGACCCAGTACTTC.